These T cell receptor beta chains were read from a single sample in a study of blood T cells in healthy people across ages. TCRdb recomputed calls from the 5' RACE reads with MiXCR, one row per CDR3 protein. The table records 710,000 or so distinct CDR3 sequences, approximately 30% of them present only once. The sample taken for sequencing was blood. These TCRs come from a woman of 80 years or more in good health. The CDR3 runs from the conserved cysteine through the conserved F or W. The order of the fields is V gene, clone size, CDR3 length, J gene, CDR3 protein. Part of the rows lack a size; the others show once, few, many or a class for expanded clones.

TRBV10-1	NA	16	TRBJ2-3	CASSDPLAGSTDTQYF
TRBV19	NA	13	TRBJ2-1	CASSSVTSGEQFF
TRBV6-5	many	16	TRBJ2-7	CASSRTGHGNSYEQYF
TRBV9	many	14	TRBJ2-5	CASSVGGREETQYF
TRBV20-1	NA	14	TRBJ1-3	CSANEESSGNTIYF
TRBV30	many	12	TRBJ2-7	CAWNRGVNEQYF
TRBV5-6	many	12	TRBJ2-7	CASSPTLYEQYF
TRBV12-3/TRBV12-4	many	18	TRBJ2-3	CASSLFTGTSGFTDTQYF
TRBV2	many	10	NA	CASWGGEQYF
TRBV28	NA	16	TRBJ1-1	CASSLRGPDLYTEAFF
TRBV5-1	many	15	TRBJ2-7	CASSLPGLDTGEQYF
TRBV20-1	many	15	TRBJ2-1	CSAIDPGQGNGEQFF
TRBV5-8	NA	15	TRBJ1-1	CASSYSGQSFTEAFF
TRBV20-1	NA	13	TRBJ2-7	CSASDMPSYEQYF
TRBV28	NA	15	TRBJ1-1	CASRPRQGRSTEAFF
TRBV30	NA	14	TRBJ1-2	CAWSVGGQALSYTF
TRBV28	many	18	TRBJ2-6	CASSHPLRRAAGANVLTF
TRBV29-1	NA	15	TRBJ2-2	CSVVLARVMGGELFF
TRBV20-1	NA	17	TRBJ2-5	CSAREGAGPGAKETQYF
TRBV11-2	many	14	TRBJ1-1	CASRYQGAGTEAFF
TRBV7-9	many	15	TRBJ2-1	CASSLQRGGHNEQFF
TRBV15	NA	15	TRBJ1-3	CATSEEQGSGNTVYF
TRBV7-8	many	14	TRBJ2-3	CASSFGGATDTQYF
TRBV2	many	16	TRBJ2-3	CASSLRDSRFTDTQYF
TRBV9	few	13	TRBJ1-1	CASSVGADTEAFF
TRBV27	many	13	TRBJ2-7	CASKRDGSYEQYF
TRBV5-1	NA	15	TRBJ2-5	CASSFPGGQMNEQYF
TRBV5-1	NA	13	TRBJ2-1	CASSLDSLNEQFF
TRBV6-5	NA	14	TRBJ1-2	CASSYGAANYGYTF
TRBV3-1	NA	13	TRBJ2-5	CASSWTGEGTQYF
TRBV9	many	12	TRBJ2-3	CASSPQTDTQYF
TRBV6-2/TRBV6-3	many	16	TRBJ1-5	CASSYDTGATYQPQHF
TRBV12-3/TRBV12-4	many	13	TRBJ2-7	CASSTGGQIEQYF
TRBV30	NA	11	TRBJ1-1	CAYKRATEAFF
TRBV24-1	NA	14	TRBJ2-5	CATSDTGTGETQYF
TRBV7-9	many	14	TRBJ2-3	CASSNSAGVDTQYF
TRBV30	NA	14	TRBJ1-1	CAWSGHSDATEAFF
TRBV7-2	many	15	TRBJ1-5	CASSIRQGFGQPQHF
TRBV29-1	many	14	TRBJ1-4	CSVKSGTGNEKLFF
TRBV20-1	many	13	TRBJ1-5	CSSGGKDNQPQHF
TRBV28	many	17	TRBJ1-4	CASRGAGQVGGNEKLFF
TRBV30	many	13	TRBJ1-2	CAWSKTQRDGYTF
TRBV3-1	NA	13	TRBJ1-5	CASSLGPTQPQHF